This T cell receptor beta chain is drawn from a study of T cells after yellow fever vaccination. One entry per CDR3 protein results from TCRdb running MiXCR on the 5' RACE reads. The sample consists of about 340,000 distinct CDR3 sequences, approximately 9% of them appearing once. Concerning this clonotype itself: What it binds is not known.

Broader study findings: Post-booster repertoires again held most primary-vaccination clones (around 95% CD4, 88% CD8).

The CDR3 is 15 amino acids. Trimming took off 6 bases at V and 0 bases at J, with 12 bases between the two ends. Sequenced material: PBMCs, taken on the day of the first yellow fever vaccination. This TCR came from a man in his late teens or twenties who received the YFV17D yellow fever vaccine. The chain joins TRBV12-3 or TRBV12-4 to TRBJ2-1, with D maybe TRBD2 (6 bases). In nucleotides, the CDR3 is TGTGCCAGCAGGGAGGGGAGGAGCTCCTACAATGAGCAGTTCTTC. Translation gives CASREGRSSYNEQFF.